These 8 T cell receptor beta chains were sequenced from one sample in a study of blood T cells in healthy people across ages. A J-beta primer mix and a sample-barcoded 5' primer were used in a second PCR of about 7 to 12 cycles. TCRdb processed the 5' RACE reads anew with MiXCR; each CDR3 protein has one entry. The table has about 580,000 distinct CDR3 sequences, 40% to 55% seen once. The sample consisted of blood. Receptor source: a man at least 80 years old in good health.

The V gene is TRBV12-3 or TRBV12-4, the J gene TRBJ2-7, with 12 nucleotides matching TRBD2. The CDR3 has 16 amino acids. J lost 7 bases, V lost 4 bases, and 11 bases had no gene match. The CDR3 loop is CASSYGTSGPEREQYF. The CDR3 coding sequence is TGTGCCAGCAGTTATGGGACTAGCGGGCCCGAGAGGGAGCAGTACTTC.

The chain couples TRBV18 to TRBJ2-7; D is undetermined. The J call may not be correct, given that the DNA end is closer to TRBJ2-5. Per the germline V gene, CDR1 is KGHSH and CDR2 is LQKENI. The CDR3 loop spans 14 amino acids. The CDR3 reads CASSPDWGSETQYF. CDR3 coding DNA: TGTGCCAGCTCACCGGATTGGGGTTCTGAGACCCAGTACTTC.

This clonotype was counted between two and nine times. The rearrangement joins TRBV10-3 to TRBJ2-7, with 9 bases that match TRBD1. Germline-derived CDR1 and CDR2 are ENHRY and SYGVKD. The V and J ends lost 11 bases and 2 bases, in that order; junction bases with no gene match: 7. This CDR3 has 13 amino acids. CDR3 residues: CAASGQGTYEQYF. The CDR3 DNA follows: TGTGCCGCCTCGGGACAGGGCACCTACGAGCAGTACTTC.

This clonotype was counted between two and nine times. V and J are TRBV6-5 and TRBJ1-1; TRBD1 matches at 7 bases. The germline gives CDR1 MNHEY, CDR2 SVGAGI. The CDR3 has 15 amino acids. Unmatched junction bases numbered 4, after V lost 2 bases and J lost 1 base. This CDR3 reads CASSYGDSPNTEAFF. CDR3 sequence (DNA): TGTGCCAGCAGTTACGGGGACAGCCCGAACACTGAAGCTTTCTTT.

This clonotype showed up just a few times. The gene calls are TRBV11-2 and TRBJ2-1, with 7 bases fitting TRBD1. The CDR3 has 17 residues. V lost 5 bases, J lost 8 bases, and 18 bases stayed unmatched. Germline V gene lookup returns CDR1 SGHAT and CDR2 FQNNGV. The CDR3, as DNA: TGTGCCAGCAGCCCACCCTACAGGGGTGGAGGTCCCTATGAGCAGTTCTTC. It specifies CASSPPYRGGGPYEQFF.

The J gene is TRBJ2-1, the V gene TRBV2, with D perhaps TRBD1 (5 bases). The CDR3 runs 14 residues. Germline V gene lookup returns CDR1 SNHLY and CDR2 FYNNEI. V dropped 6 bases and J dropped 2 bases, with 11 bases sitting between them. CDR3 loop: CASRGGRAYNEQFF. Here the CDR3 DNA reads TGTGCCAGCAGGGGTGGCAGGGCCTACAATGAGCAGTTCTTC.

This chain uses TRBV4-3 with TRBJ2-6; TRBD1 might be the D (5 bases). The V gene lost 3 bases and the J gene lost 1 base, with 10 bases spanning the gap. The CDR3 consists of 16 residues. CDR1 LGHNA and CDR2 YSLEER come from the germline V gene. The DNA for the CDR3 is TGCGCCAGCAGCCATGGGCAGGGTTCTGGGGCCAACGTCCTGACTTTC. Residues: CASSHGQGSGANVLTF.

The chain carries TRBV4-3 and TRBJ2-1; 11 positions agree with TRBD2. Germline CDR1 reads LGHNA; CDR2 reads YSLEER. Trimming removed 0 bases from V and 4 bases from J; junction bases left unmatched: 5. The CDR3 consists of 17 residues. In DNA, the CDR3 is TGCGCCAGCAGCCAAGAGAGCGGGACTAGCGGATACAATGAGCAGTTCTTC. This encodes CASSQESGTSGYNEQFF.